Below are 13 T cell receptor beta chains sequenced from a single sample in a study of T cells expressing NK-cell markers. TCRdb reprocessed the 5' RACE reads; each CDR3 protein has one entry and no DNA is given. This sample's table has approximately 440,000 distinct CDR3 sequences. The sequencing input was blood T cells: a sorted CD56 or NKG2C T cell subset, CD4+ or CD8+ T cells, or bulk PBMC T cells (not recorded which). Every receptor here comes from a woman in her fifties or sixties in good health.

This chain connects TRBV9 to TRBJ1-4; the D call of TRBD1 rests on TCRdb alone, since no DNA is present to check it. In germline, CDR1 is SGDLS, CDR2 YYNGEE. The length of the CDR3 is 14 residues. The CDR3 loop is CASSVSGGDEKLFF.

This chain connects TRBV12-3 or TRBV12-4 to TRBJ2-5. The CDR3 spans 16 residues. CDR3 sequence: CASSYARRPNQETQYF.

The chain employs TRBV20-1 and TRBJ2-5; TCRdb names TRBD2, which stays unverified in the absence of DNA. The CDR3 has 15 residues. Germline values: CDR1 DFQATT, CDR2 SNEGSKA (reference sequence). CDR3 sequence reads: CSATEAGGLQETQYF.

The chain uses TRBV6-1 and TRBJ2-1; lacking DNA, the TRBD1 call made by TCRdb goes unchecked. This CDR3 has 15 residues. The germline V gene encodes CDR1 MNHNS and CDR2 SASEGT. CDR3 sequence reads: CASRWGDRANNEQFF.

V gene TRBV6-5 combines with J gene TRBJ1-2. CDR3 size: 14 residues. The germline V gene encodes CDR1 MNHEY and CDR2 SVGAGI. Here the CDR3 reads CASSYLGRSNGYTF.

The chain's CDR3 is CASRPPLRGRERNTIYF. The chain is built from TRBV7-8 and TRBJ1-3; TCRdb picks TRBD1, but there is no DNA to check that call. Germline V gene sequence: CDR1 SGHVS, CDR2 FQNEAQ. The CDR3 sequence is 17 residues long.

The rearrangement uses TRBV25-1 and TRBJ2-5; no DNA is available, so the TRBD1 call from TCRdb remains unchecked. This CDR3 region has 13 residues. Per germline, CDR1 MGHDK and CDR2 SYGVNS. CDR3 sequence reads: CASSDAGAKTQYF.

V gene TRBV20-1 combines with J gene TRBJ1-2; lacking DNA, the TRBD1 call made by TCRdb goes unchecked. In germline, CDR1 is DFQATT, CDR2 SNEGSKA (reference sequence). The CDR3 runs 14 residues. This CDR3 is CSAGAGSTGYGYTF.

The rearrangement links TRBV2 to TRBJ2-5; checking the TCRdb D call of TRBD2 is not possible without DNA. The CDR3 is made up of 15 amino acids. In germline, CDR1 is SNHLY, CDR2 FYNNEI. CDR3 protein: CASTLGTSGKETQYF. Supplemented by reference TRBV2 and TRBJ2-5, the full variable domain reads EPEVTQTPSHQVTQMGQEVILRCVPISNHLYFYWYRQILGQKVEFLVSFYNNEISEKSEIFDDQFSVERPDGSNFTLKIRSTKLEDSAMYFCASTLGTSGKETQYFGPGTRLLVL.

This chain connects TRBV29-1 to TRBJ2-4; TCRdb outputs TRBD1, but without DNA this stays unchecked. Germline V gene data show CDR1 as SQVTM and CDR2 as ANQGSEA. CDR3 length equals 14 residues. The CDR3 sequence: CSVQTQGGKNIQYF. The full variable domain, rest sourced from reference TRBV29-1 and TRBJ2-4, is SAVISQKPSRDICQRGTSLTIQCQVDSQVTMMFWYRQQPGQSLTLIATANQGSEATYESGFVIDKFPISRPNLTFSTLTVSNMSPEDSSIYLCSVQTQGGKNIQYFGAGTRLSVL.

The chain has TRBV7-6 and TRBJ2-1; TCRdb selects TRBD2, and the lack of DNA leaves this call unchecked. CDR1 and CDR2 from the germline V gene are SGHVS and FNYEAQ. The CDR3 sequence is 14 residues long. The CDR3 sequence is CASQGLAGGFEQFF.

The chain employs TRBV12-3 or TRBV12-4 and TRBJ1-4; TCRdb outputs TRBD1, but without DNA this stays unchecked. The CDR3 consists of 13 residues. The CDR3 sequence is CASSGGDREKLFF.

The chain links TRBV11-2 to TRBJ1-2; the TCRdb call, TRBD1, lacks DNA for checking. Germline-derived CDR1 and CDR2 are SGHAT and FQNNGV. The CDR3 totals 15 residues. The CDR3 reads CASSITGTEEYGYTF.